The entry below gives a single T cell receptor (beta chain) sequence along with its context. What it binds is unknown. Profiling relied on immunoSEQ multiplex PCR, and the TCRdb table lists in-frame clones only, not all of them. This repertoire shows about 140,000 clones, around 90% found once; its top ten account for roughly 5.2%. The data were taken from a study of T cell responses to AZD1222 COVID-19 vaccine. Overall study results and limits: No repertoire was sampled before or during the peak T cell response, only after it.

The specimen was peripheral blood, collected 28 days after the second dose of the MenACWY control vaccine. This TCR derives from an adult who received the MenACWY meningococcal vaccine as a control.

The chain's CDR3 is CASSLVDEAFF. CDR3 DNA sequence: TGTGCCAGCAGCTTGGTAGACGAAGCTTTCTTT. The chain is built from TRBV5-5 and TRBJ1-1; D remains unclear. This CDR3 comprises 11 residues. The germline V gene has CDR1 SGHKS and CDR2 YYEKEE (reference sequence). V lost 0 bases and J lost 8, with 5 bases in between.